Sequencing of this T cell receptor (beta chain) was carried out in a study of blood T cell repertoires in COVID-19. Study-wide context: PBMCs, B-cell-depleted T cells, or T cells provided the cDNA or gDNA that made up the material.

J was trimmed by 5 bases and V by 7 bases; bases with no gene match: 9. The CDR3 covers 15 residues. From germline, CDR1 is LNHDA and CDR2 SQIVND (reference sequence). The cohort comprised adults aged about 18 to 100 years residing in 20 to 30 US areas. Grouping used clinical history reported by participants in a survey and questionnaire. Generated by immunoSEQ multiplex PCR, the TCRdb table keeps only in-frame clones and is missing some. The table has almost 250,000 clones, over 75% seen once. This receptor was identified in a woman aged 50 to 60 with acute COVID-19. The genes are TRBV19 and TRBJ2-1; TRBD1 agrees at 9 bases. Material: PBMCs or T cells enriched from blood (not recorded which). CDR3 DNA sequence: TGTGCCAGTACCCCCGGACAGGGGTTCGACAATGAGCAGTTCTTC. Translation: CASTPGQGFDNEQFF.